This record concerns one T cell receptor beta chain sequence. Germline CDR1 is MNHEY and CDR2 is SVGAGI. V shed 5 bases and J 4 bases; nucleotides not matched to a gene: 7. The CDR3 consists of 15 residues. As originally analysed: Scientists estimated how many nucleated cells there were by amplifying reference gene primers. Data came from immunoSEQ multiplex PCR; TCRdb stores just in-frame clones and leaves some out. That table supplies the V and J calls and clone size; D and trimming were determined from the DNA. This table holds 120,000 or so clones, around 87% found once. The entry originates in a study of blood T cell repertoires in COVID-19. On the study more broadly: Acute-phase and convalescent COVID-19 samples originated in the United States, Italy and Spain. T cells, B-cell-depleted T cells, or PBMCs provided the cDNA or gDNA that served as material.

Input material: peripheral blood. This chain joins TRBV6-5 and TRBJ1-2, with 10 nucleotides matching TRBD1. The TCR sequence derives from a human donor in a cohort sampled during active COVID-19. The CDR3 spells CASSNGQGGLYGYTF. DNA for the CDR3: TGTGCCAGCAGTAACGGACAGGGGGGCCTCTATGGCTACACCTTC.